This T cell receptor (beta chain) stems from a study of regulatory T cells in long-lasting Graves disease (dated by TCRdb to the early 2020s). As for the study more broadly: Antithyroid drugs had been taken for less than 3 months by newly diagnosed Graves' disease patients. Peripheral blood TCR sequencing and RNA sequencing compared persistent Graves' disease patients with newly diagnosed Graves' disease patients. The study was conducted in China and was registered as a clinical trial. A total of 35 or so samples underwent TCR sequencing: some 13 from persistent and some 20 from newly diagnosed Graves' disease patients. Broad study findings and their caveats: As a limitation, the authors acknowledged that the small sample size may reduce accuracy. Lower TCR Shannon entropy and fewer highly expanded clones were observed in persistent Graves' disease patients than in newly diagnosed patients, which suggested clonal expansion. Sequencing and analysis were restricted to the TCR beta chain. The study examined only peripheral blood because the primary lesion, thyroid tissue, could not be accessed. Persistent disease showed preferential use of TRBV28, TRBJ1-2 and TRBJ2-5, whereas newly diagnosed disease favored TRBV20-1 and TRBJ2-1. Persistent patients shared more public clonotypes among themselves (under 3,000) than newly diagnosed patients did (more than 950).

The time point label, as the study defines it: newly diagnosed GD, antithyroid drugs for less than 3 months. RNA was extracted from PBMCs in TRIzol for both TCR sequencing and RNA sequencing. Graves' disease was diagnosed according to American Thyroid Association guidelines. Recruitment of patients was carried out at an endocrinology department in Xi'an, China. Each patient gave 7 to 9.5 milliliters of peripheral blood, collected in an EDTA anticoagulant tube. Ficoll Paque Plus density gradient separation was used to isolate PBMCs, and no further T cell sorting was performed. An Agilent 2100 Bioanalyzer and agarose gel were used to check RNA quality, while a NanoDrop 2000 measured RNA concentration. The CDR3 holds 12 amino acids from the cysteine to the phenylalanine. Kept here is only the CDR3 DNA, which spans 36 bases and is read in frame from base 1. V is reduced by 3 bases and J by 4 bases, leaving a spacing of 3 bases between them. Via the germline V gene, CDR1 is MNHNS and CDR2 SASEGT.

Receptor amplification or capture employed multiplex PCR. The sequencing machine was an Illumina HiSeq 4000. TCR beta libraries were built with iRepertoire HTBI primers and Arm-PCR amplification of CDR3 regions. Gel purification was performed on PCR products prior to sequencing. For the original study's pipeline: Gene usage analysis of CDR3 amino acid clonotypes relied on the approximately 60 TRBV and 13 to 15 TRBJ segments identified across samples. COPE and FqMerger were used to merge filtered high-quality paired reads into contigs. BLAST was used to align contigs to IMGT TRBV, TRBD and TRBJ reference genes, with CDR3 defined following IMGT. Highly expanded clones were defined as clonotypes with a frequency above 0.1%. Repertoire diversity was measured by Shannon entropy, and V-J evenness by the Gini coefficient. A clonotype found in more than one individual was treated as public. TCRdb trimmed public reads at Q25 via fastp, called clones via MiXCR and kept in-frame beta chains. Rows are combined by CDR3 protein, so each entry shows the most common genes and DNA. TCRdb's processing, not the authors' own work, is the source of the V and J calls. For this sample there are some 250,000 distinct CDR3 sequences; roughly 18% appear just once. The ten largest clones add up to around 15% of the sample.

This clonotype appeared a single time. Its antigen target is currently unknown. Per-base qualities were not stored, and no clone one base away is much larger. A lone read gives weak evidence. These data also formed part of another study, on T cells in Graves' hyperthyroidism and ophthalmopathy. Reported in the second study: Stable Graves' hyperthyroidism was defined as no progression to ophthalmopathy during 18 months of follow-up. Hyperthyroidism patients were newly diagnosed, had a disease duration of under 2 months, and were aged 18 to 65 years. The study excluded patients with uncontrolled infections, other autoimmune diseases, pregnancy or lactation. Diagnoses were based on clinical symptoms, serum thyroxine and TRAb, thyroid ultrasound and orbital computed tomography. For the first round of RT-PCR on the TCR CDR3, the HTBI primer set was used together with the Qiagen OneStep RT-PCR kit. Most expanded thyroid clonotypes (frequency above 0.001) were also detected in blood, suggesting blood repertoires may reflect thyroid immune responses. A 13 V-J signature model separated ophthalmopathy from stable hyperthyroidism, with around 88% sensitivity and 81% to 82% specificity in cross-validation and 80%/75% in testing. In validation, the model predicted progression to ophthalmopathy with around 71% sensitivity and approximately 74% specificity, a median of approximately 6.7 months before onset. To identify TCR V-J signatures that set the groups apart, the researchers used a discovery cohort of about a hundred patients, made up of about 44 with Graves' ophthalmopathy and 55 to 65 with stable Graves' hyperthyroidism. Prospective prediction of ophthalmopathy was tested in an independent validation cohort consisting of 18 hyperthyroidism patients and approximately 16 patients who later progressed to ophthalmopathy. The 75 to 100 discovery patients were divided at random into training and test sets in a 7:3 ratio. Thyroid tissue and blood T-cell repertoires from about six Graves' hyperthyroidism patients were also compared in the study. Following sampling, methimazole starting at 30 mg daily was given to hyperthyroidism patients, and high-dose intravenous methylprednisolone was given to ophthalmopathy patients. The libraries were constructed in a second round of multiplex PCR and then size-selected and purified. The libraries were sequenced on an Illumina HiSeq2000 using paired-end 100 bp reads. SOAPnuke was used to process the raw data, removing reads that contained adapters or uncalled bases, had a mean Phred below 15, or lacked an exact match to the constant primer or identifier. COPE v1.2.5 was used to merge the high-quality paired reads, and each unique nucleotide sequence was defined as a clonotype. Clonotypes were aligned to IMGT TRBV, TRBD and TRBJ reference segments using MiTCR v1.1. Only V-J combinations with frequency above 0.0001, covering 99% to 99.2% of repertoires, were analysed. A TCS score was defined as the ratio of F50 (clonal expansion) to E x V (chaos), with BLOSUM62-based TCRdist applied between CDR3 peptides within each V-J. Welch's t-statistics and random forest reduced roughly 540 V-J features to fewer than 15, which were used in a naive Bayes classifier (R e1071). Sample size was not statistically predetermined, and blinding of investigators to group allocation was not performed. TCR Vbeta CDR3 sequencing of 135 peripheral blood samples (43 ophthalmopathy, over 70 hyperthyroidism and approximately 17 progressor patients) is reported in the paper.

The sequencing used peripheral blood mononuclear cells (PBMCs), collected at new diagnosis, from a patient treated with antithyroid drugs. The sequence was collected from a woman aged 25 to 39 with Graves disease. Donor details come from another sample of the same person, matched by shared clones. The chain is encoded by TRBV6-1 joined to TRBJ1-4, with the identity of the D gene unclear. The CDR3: CASSDFNEKLFF. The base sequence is TGTGCCAGCAGTGACTTTAATGAAAAACTGTTTTTT.